This TCR beta chain came from a study of T-cell memory formation after mild COVID-19 (dated by TCRdb to the early 2020s). General notes on the study: TCR sequence clusters from the two donors were found to be largely donor specific. In a couple of donors, T-cell clones that expanded and contracted after mild COVID-19 were tracked by sequencing TCRalpha and TCRbeta repertoires over time. Two young, previously healthy adult volunteers made up the cohort, one male and one female.

Overall study outcomes, separate from this receptor: Clones that contracted from day 15 to 85 showed balanced CD4/CD8 phenotypes, whereas a second wave of clones that expanded from day 15 to 37 leaned towards CD4+. Only a couple of mild cases were covered by the study, and larger cohorts that include severe cases with pre-infection samples were considered necessary. Contracting CD4+ clones were found mainly in CM and EM memory subsets, while CD8+ clones were enriched in EMRA. SARS-CoV-2 specificity was not confirmed for the second-wave clones peaking on day 37. Some responding clones were detected in pre-infection memory, which suggested that pre-existing cross-reactive memory T cells had joined the SARS-CoV-2 response.

Reading from cysteine to phenylalanine, the CDR3 counts 17 amino acids. Here the CDR3 DNA is all that survives: 51 bases in frame from base 1. The germline V gene sets CDR1 to SQVTM and CDR2 to ANQGSEA. The germline V and J ends show losses of 0 bases and 5 bases respectively, and no gene match explains 12 bases of the junction. The reads were generated on an Illumina NovaSeq 6000. TCRalpha and TCRbeta cDNA libraries were built by 5'RACE with constant-segment primers, adding sample barcodes and unique molecular identifiers. Trizol reagent was used to extract RNA from every sample. The libraries were amplified in two PCR steps, and the second step added a second sample barcode and Illumina TruSeq adapters. Sequencing of the libraries was done on an Illumina NovaSeq, producing 2 x 150 bp paired-end reads. The original methods were these. With migec v1.2.7, reads were demultiplexed and then collapsed into UMI-guided consensus sequences. Using mixcr v2.1.11, the UMI consensuses were aligned to TRA and TRB V and J templates and assembled into clonotypes. A clonotype was counted as expanded or contracted only when both edgeR and NoisET called the clonotype significant, with the noise models trained on biological replicates. edgeR calls used a false discovery rate-adjusted p below 0.01 and a log2 fold-change threshold of 1. As an exploratory analysis of dynamics, PCA with hierarchical clustering was applied to max-normalized trajectories of the 1000 most abundant clonotypes. Each responding clone was given a CD4 or CD8 phenotype based on the CD4+ and CD8+ repertoires, which had been sequenced separately. TCRdb trimmed the raw reads at Q25, called clones with MiXCR and kept productive beta chains. Rows with one shared CDR3 protein collapse into an entry with the most common genes and DNA. The V and J calls follow TCRdb's processing rather than the paper's. The sample yields approximately 65,000 distinct CDR3 sequences; 16% were counted once. The biggest ten clones account for around 29% of the sample.

Remarks on this clonotype: Which antigen it targets is not known. Nothing much larger sits one base from this clone, and base qualities are not available.

Ficoll-Paque density gradient centrifugation was used to isolate PBMCs. The sequence derives from an adult woman who had mild COVID-19 (a few samples of this study predate the infection). The sample titles of this study are shuffled in the database, so cell type and time point are left out; the donor was told from shared clones. The rearranged chain carries TRBV29-1 and TRBJ2-1, with TRBD2 identical over 8 junction bases. Input material: PBMCs or a T cell subset sorted from them (not recorded which). The DNA is as follows: TGCAGCGTTGAAGAGGGGCAACTAGCGGTTGTAAACAATGAGCAGTTCTTC. Protein translation: CSVEEGQLAVVNNEQFF.